The entry that follows covers one T cell receptor beta chain sequence. The CDR3 sequence is 12 residues long. V shed 9 bases and J shed 2 bases, with 11 bases lying between them. Germline V gives CDR1 MGHDK, CDR2 SYGVNS. A minimum of 6 micrograms of total RNA was extracted per sample. This entry is derived from a study of blood T cells in healthy people across ages. Alongside a J-beta primer mix, a sample-barcoded 5' primer served in a second PCR lasting about 7 to 12 cycles. Paired-end reads containing CDR3 totaled no fewer than 2.5 million for each sample. TCRdb used MiXCR to reprocess the 5' RACE reads, holding one entry per CDR3 protein. The sample lists some 920,000 distinct CDR3 sequences, roughly 51% occurring once.

Sequenced input: blood. This clonotype was obtained from a woman in her sixties or seventies in good health. The chain joins TRBV25-1 to TRBJ2-7; D gene unclear. As DNA, the CDR3 is TGTGCCAGTGGGCTTTCGGCCTACGAGCAGTACTTC. Its protein product is CASGLSAYEQYF.